A selection of T cell receptor beta chains follows, all from one sample in a study of cytomegalovirus exposure and HLA in healthy donors. Sequenced by immunoSEQ multiplex PCR; TCRdb stores in-frame clones only, minus some. This sample has 110,000 or so clones, with about 80% found just once. Material: PBMCs. The receptors shown here come from a woman in her forties or fifties in good health and CMV-seropositive. Each CDR3 is given with its conserved first and last residue. A D gene is named only where the DNA matches it firmly. Where a row states a size, it is once, few, many or the class of an expanded clone; other rows omit it.

CASSYPGRTYEQYF | TGTGCCAGCAGTTACCCTGGGCGTACCTACGAGCAGTACTTC | NA | TRBV6-6 | NA | TRBJ2-7
CASSVAGGNSPLHF | TGTGCCAGCAGCGTAGCAGGGGGTAATTCACCCCTCCACTTT | TRBD1 | TRBV9 | NA | TRBJ1-6
CASSFVGAQETQYF | TGTGCCAGTAGTTTCGTAGGGGCTCAAGAGACCCAGTACTTC | NA | TRBV19 | NA | TRBJ2-5
CASSLLLAGEAYEQYF | TGCGCCAGCAGCTTGTTGCTAGCGGGGGAAGCCTACGAGCAGTACTTC | TRBD2 | TRBV5-1 | NA | TRBJ2-7
CASSQGRGGVRNTEAFF | TGCGCCAGCAGCCAAGGGAGGGGAGGAGTAAGAAACACTGAAGCTTTCTTT | NA | TRBV4-3 | NA | TRBJ1-1
CASSRNRTSGKGGYEQYF | TGTGCCAGCAGCAGGAACCGGACTAGCGGAAAAGGGGGCTACGAGCAGTACTTC | NA | TRBV21-1 | NA | TRBJ2-7
CASSPSDSGNTIYF | TGTGCCAGCTCACCTTCAGACTCTGGAAACACCATATATTTT | NA | TRBV18 | NA | TRBJ1-3
CASSPGQGSAGELFF | TGTGCCAGCTCACCAGGCCAGGGAAGCGCCGGGGAGCTGTTTTTT | NA | TRBV18 | NA | TRBJ2-2
CASSYAPGAYDRAFF | TGTGCCAGCAGTTACGCACCAGGGGCCTACGATCGAGCTTTCTTT | NA | TRBV6-5 | NA | TRBJ1-1
CASSIGLAGADLSTDTQYF | TGTGCCAGTAGTATCGGTCTAGCGGGGGCCGACCTCAGCACAGATACGCAGTATTTT | TRBD2 | TRBV19 | NA | TRBJ2-3
CASSLAQAASTDTQYF | TGTGCCAGCAGCTTGGCGCAGGCCGCTAGCACAGATACGCAGTATTTT | NA | TRBV5-4 | NA | TRBJ2-3
CASSSPGQGMNEQFF | TGTGCCAGCAGCTCTCCGGGACAAGGGATGAATGAGCAGTTCTTC | NA | TRBV7-9 | NA | TRBJ2-1
CASSTSLAGGMDEQFF | TGTGCCAGCAGCACCTCTCTAGCGGGGGGGATGGATGAGCAGTTCTTC | TRBD2 | TRBV7-3 | NA | TRBJ2-1
CSSSPQGGRRDTEAFF | TGTTCCAGCAGCCCCCAGGGGGGAAGGAGGGACACTGAAGCTTTCTTT | TRBD1 | TRBV7-9 | NA | TRBJ1-1
CAISNSGGSAYNEQFF | TGTGCCATCAGTAACTCCGGAGGGTCGGCCTACAATGAGCAGTTCTTC | NA | TRBV10-3 | NA | TRBJ2-1
CASSLAERQGNYGYTF | TGTGCCAGCAGCTTAGCGGAAAGACAGGGAAACTATGGCTACACCTTC | TRBD1 | TRBV7-2 | NA | TRBJ1-2
CASSSRTPGANVLTF | TGTGCCAGCAGCTCACGGACTCCTGGGGCCAACGTCCTGACTTTC | NA | TRBV11-1 | NA | TRBJ2-6
CASSERWERTGELFF | TGTGCCAGCAGTGAGAGGTGGGAGCGGACCGGGGAGCTGTTTTTT | NA | TRBV2 | NA | TRBJ2-2
CASSVSSGGANEQFF | TGTGCCAGCAGCGTGAGTAGCGGGGGGGCAAATGAGCAGTTCTTC | TRBD2 | TRBV9 | NA | TRBJ2-1
CASSLSGTGTTGELFF | TGCGCCAGCAGCCTCTCCGGGACAGGGACCACCGGGGAGCTGTTTTTT | TRBD1 | TRBV4-1 | NA | TRBJ2-2
CASSQGRVAGNSYNEQFF | TGCGCCAGCAGCCAAGGGCGGGTAGCGGGTAACTCCTACAATGAGCAGTTCTTC | TRBD2 | TRBV4-1 | NA | TRBJ2-1
CASSYSRGLNTEAFF | TGTGCCAGCAGTTACTCGAGAGGGTTGAACACTGAAGCTTTCTTT | NA | TRBV6-5 | few | TRBJ1-1
CASSVEIGANSGNTIYF | TGTGCCAGCAGCGTAGAAATAGGGGCGAACTCTGGAAACACCATATATTTT | NA | TRBV9 | NA | TRBJ1-3
CASHVGDRVLGSGETQYF | TGTGCCAGTCATGTTGGTGACAGGGTGTTAGGATCAGGAGAGACCCAGTACTTC | TRBD1 | TRBV2 | NA | TRBJ2-5
CASSLGTSGQETQYF | TGTGCCAGCAGCTTGGGGACTAGCGGCCAAGAGACCCAGTACTTC | TRBD2 | TRBV5-4 | NA | TRBJ2-5
CASSLGRSSYNEQFF | TGTGCCAGCAGCTTAGGCCGGAGCTCCTACAATGAGCAGTTCTTC | NA | TRBV11-3 | NA | TRBJ2-1
CASKKGQAAYEQYF | TGTGCCAGCAAGAAGGGACAAGCGGCCTACGAGCAGTACTTC | NA | TRBV7-2 | once | TRBJ2-7
CASSLIQGAEQPQHF | TGCGCCAGCAGCCTCATACAGGGGGCCGAACAGCCCCAGCATTTT | TRBD1 | TRBV4-1 | NA | TRBJ1-5
CASSAQGAKNIQYF | TGTGCCAGCAGTGCCCAGGGGGCCAAAAACATTCAGTACTTC | NA | TRBV27 | once | TRBJ2-4
CASSPRGQGTNTQYF | TGCGCCAGCAGCCCAAGGGGACAGGGGACGAATACGCAGTATTTT | TRBD1 | TRBV4-3 | NA | TRBJ2-3
CASSRLRDKGDYEQYF | TGTGCCAGCAGCCGCCTCCGGGACAAGGGAGACTACGAGCAGTACTTC | NA | TRBV11-2 | NA | TRBJ2-7
CASSLPQREWGDTQYF | TGCGCCAGCAGCTTACCCCAGCGGGAGTGGGGAGATACGCAGTATTTT | TRBD2 | TRBV5-1 | NA | TRBJ2-3
CASSAGTVAYEQYF | TGTGCCAGCTCAGCCGGGACTGTAGCCTACGAGCAGTACTTC | NA | TRBV18 | NA | TRBJ2-7
CAIRGSGGADEQFF | TGTGCCATCAGGGGTAGCGGGGGGGCCGATGAGCAGTTCTTC | TRBD2 | TRBV10-3 | NA | TRBJ2-1
CASSLESGRNYEQYF | TGTGCCAGCAGCTTAGAATCCGGGAGGAACTACGAGCAGTACTTC | TRBD2 | TRBV7-9 | once | TRBJ2-7
CASAGHAEAFF | TGTGCTAGTGCCGGACACGCTGAAGCTTTCTTT | NA | TRBV12-5 | NA | TRBJ1-1
CASSLRQGRYNEQFF | TGCGCCAGCAGCTTGAGACAGGGACGGTACAATGAGCAGTTCTTC | TRBD1 | TRBV5-1 | NA | TRBJ2-1
CASSPSQGGDEQYF | TGTGCCAGCTCACCTTCACAGGGGGGAGACGAGCAGTACTTC | TRBD1 | TRBV18 | NA | TRBJ2-7